The 30 T cell receptor beta chains given below trace back to one sample, sequenced in a study of cytotoxic CD8 clonotypes in ibrutinib-treated CLL. Some clones are missing from TCRdb's copy, which holds only in-frame ones; the method was immunoSEQ multiplex PCR. The sample lists 150,000 to 200,000 clones; approximately 77% were seen once. Sample: PBMCs, taken after 12 months of ibrutinib treatment. These receptors all come from a human donor with chronic lymphocytic leukemia.

The chain carries TRBV28 and TRBJ2-5; 8 bases are shared with TRBD1. Germline CDR1 reads MDHEN; CDR2 reads SYDVKM. V shed 5 bases and J 4 bases; nucleotides not matched to a gene: 3. This CDR3 spans 13 amino acids. CDR3 in amino acids: CASSPGGTETQYF. CDR3 nucleotides: TGTGCCAGCAGTCCAGGGGGCACAGAGACCCAGTACTTC.

The CDR3 loop reads CASSITTSYNSPLHF. CDR3 bases: TGTGCCAGTAGTATTACCACCTCTTATAATTCACCCCTCCACTTT. The V call is TRBV19, the J call TRBJ1-6, with unresolved D. Trimming pared 3 bases from V and 4 bases from J, leaving 10 bases between. The CDR3 covers 15 residues. Germline-derived CDR1 and CDR2 are LNHDA and SQIVND (reference sequence).

The chain combines TRBV5-5 with TRBJ1-2; TRBD1 might be the D (6 bases). Trimming took 4 bases from V and 8 from J, leaving 12 bases between them. The CDR3 has 12 amino acids. The germline V gene has CDR1 SGHKS and CDR2 YYEKEE (reference sequence). The CDR3 protein is CASSIVTGGYTF. As DNA, the CDR3 is TGTGCCAGCAGCATTGTGACAGGCGGCTACACCTTC.

The CDR3 spells CASSIADRSSYEQYF. Written as DNA, the CDR3 is TGTGCCAGTAGTATTGCAGATAGGAGCTCCTACGAGCAGTACTTC. The V gene is TRBV19, the J gene TRBJ2-7; D is unclear. Germline loops: CDR1 LNHDA, CDR2 SQIVND (reference sequence). CDR3 length equals 15 residues. Trimming left V 3 bases short and J 0 bases short, with 12 bases between.

The rearrangement links TRBV28 to TRBJ1-4; D unclear. Germline loops: CDR1 MDHEN, CDR2 SYDVKM. The CDR3 consists of 14 residues. Trimming shortened V by 2 bases and J by 11 bases, and 15 bases separated the two germline ends. The chain's CDR3 is CASSLGGRVWKLFF. As DNA, the CDR3 is TGTGCCAGCAGTTTAGGCGGACGCGTGTGGAAACTGTTTTTT.

CDR3 sequence (DNA): TGTGCCAGCAGAGCCGCTGGCAATCAGCCCCAGCATTTT. This sequence encodes CASRAAGNQPQHF. The rearrangement joins TRBV6-5 to TRBJ1-5; D unresolved. The CDR3 sequence is 13 residues long. With 6 bases removed from V and 2 bases from J, the gap between germline ends came to 8 bases. Germline CDR1 and CDR2: MNHEY and SVGAGI.

The chain combines TRBV11-2 with TRBJ2-1, with D perhaps TRBD1 (6 bases). Germline lookup yields CDR1 SGHAT and CDR2 FQNNGV. V lost 0 bases to trimming and J lost 16 bases, with 16 bases between them. The CDR3 totals 13 residues. CDR3 residues: CASSLDGQRLLFF. The CDR3 DNA reads TGTGCCAGCAGCTTAGATGGACAGCGCCTGCTTTTCTTC.

This clone was seen ten or more times. The chain joins TRBV28 to TRBJ1-5; 7 bases align to TRBD1. This CDR3 is built from 12 residues. The J segment lost 4 bases and the V segment lost 6 bases, leaving 0 bases of the junction unmatched. Germline V gives CDR1 MDHEN, CDR2 SYDVKM. This CDR3 is CASRDRNQPQHF. Here the CDR3 DNA reads TGTGCCAGCAGGGACAGGAATCAGCCCCAGCATTTT.

The rearrangement uses TRBV5-1 and TRBJ2-7, with D hard to call. V dropped 0 bases and J dropped 5 bases, with 18 bases sitting between them. Germline V gene data show CDR1 as SGHRS and CDR2 as YFSETQ. CDR3 length equals 16 residues. The CDR3 here is CASSLGQGSPRHEQYF. CDR3 sequence (DNA): TGCGCCAGCAGCTTGGGGCAAGGGTCCCCCCGCCACGAGCAGTACTTC. Filled out from reference TRBV5-1 and TRBJ2-7, the complete variable domain reads KAGVTQTPRYLIKTRGQQVTLSCSPISGHRSVSWYQQTPGQGLQFLFEYFSETQRNKGNFPGRFSGRQFSNSRSEMNVSTLELGDSALYLCASSLGQGSPRHEQYFGPGTRLTVT.

The chain recombines TRBV5-1 with TRBJ2-7; no firm D call. Germline V gives CDR1 SGHRS, CDR2 YFSETQ. Trimming took off 0 bases at V and 9 bases at J, with 10 bases between the two ends. The CDR3 is 12 amino acids. In DNA, the CDR3 is TGCGCCAGCAGCTTGGAAGGATTCTGGCAGTACTTC. Residues: CASSLEGFWQYF.

The table lists this clone with many counts. The V and J genes are TRBV19 and TRBJ2-2; 15 bases align to TRBD2. V gave up 4 bases and J gave up 1 base; unmatched junction bases: 4. CDR1 is LNHDA and CDR2 is SQIVND in the germline V gene (reference sequence). This CDR3 has 18 residues. The CDR3 DNA reads TGTGCCAGTAGTACCCGGACTAGCGGGGGGGAGAACACCGGGGAGCTGTTTTTT. This sequence encodes CASSTRTSGGENTGELFF.

The rearrangement joins TRBV2 to TRBJ2-7, with D maybe TRBD1 (5 bases). Germline CDR1 is SNHLY and CDR2 is FYNNEI. V lost 5 bases and J lost 5, with 13 bases in between. The CDR3 contains 13 residues. CDR3 amino acids: CASSSRVSHEQYF. The DNA of the CDR3 is TGTGCCAGCAGTAGCAGGGTCAGCCACGAGCAGTACTTC.

The chain is built from TRBV9 and TRBJ1-2, with D possibly being TRBD1 (5 bases). Germline V gene lookup returns CDR1 SGDLS and CDR2 YYNGEE. The CDR3 has 15 residues. Trimming pared 0 bases from V and 9 bases from J, leaving 18 bases between. CDR3 sequence reads: CASSVARSGQESYTF. The CDR3 nucleotides are TGTGCCAGCAGCGTAGCCCGGTCAGGGCAGGAGAGCTACACCTTC. The complete variable domain, with remaining parts taken from reference TRBV9 and TRBJ1-2, reads DSGVTQTPKHLITATGQRVTLRCSPRSGDLSVYWYQQSLDQGLQFLIQYYNGEERAKGNILERFSAQQFPDLHSELNLSSLELGDSALYFCASSVARSGQESYTFGSGTRLTVV.

The chain combines TRBV30 with TRBJ2-1, with D unresolved. Trimming removed 1 base at V and 6 bases at J, with 10 bases between. Looked up from germline, CDR1 is GTSNPN and CDR2 is SVGIG (reference sequence). CDR3 length equals 13 residues. The CDR3, as DNA: TGTGCCTGGAGTGGGGTTACATCCAATGAGCAGTTCTTC. Its translation: CAWSGVTSNEQFF.

In nucleotides, the CDR3 is TGTGCCAGTAGTATAGATCCCCCAGTGAATGAGCAGTTCTTC. Its protein product is CASSIDPPVNEQFF. The chain couples TRBV19 to TRBJ2-1; D is unresolved. CDR1 is LNHDA and CDR2 is SQIVND in the germline V gene (reference sequence). V shed 0 bases and J shed 7 bases, with 10 bases lying between them. CDR3 size: 14 residues.

This chain joins TRBV28 and TRBJ2-2; TRBD1 matches at 10 bases. The CDR3 extends over 20 amino acids. Germline CDR1 reads MDHEN; CDR2 reads SYDVKM. With 3 bases clipped from V and 6 bases from J, the junction kept 19 bases outside the gene matches. CDR3 bases: TGTGCCAGCAGTTTTAGGGGAAGAGAAGAACGGGACAGGGGTCCCGGGGAGCTGTTTTTT. This gives the protein CASSFRGREERDRGPGELFF.

The chain has TRBV4-1 and TRBJ2-1, with 7 bases aligning to TRBD2. Germline V gives CDR1 MGHRA, CDR2 YSYEKL. CDR3 length: 16 amino acids. V trimming: 3 bases; J trimming: 8 bases; junction bases outside the gene matches: 13. CDR3 sequence reads: CASSQVAGRSYDEQFF. CDR3 DNA sequence: TGCGCCAGCAGCCAGGTAGCGGGCAGGAGTTACGATGAGCAGTTCTTC.

The V and J genes are TRBV7-2 and TRBJ1-1, with 8 bases aligning to TRBD1. The CDR3 runs 13 residues. The ends lost 3 bases at V and 4 bases at J; junction bases unmatched: 1. Germline-derived CDR1 and CDR2 are SGHTA and FQGNSA. The CDR3 DNA reads TGTGCCAGCAGCTTCGGACAGGGCACTGAAGCTTTCTTT. Translation: CASSFGQGTEAFF.

There are a few counts of this clone. A far larger clone is only one base removed, so a read error is likely. Other DNA sequences in this sample translate to the same CDR3. The V call is TRBV7-2, the J call TRBJ2-7; 12 nucleotides line up with TRBD1. The CDR3 has 16 amino acids. CDR1 SGHTA and CDR2 FQGNSA come from the germline V gene. Trimming removed 5 bases from V and 5 bases from J; junction bases left unmatched: 10. The CDR3: CASSHSIGTGGDEQYF. Written as DNA, the CDR3 is TGTGCCAGCAGCCACTCGATCGGGACAGGGGGCGACGAGCAGTACTTC.

The J gene is TRBJ2-3, the V gene TRBV27, with D perhaps being TRBD1 or TRBD2 (5 bases each). The CDR3 extends over 15 amino acids. Germline V gene lookup returns CDR1 MNHEY and CDR2 SMNVEV (reference sequence). V lost 3 bases and J lost 2, with 12 bases in between. CDR3 nucleotide sequence: TGTGCCAGCAGTTTTCGGGGCCTCTACACAGATACGCAGTATTTT. Its translation is CASSFRGLYTDTQYF.

This chain joins TRBV5-6 and TRBJ2-6; 11 bases are shared with TRBD1. The V gene's germline CDR1 is SGHDT and CDR2 YYEEEE. V lost 4 bases, J lost 4 bases, and 4 bases stayed unmatched. The CDR3 loop spans 16 amino acids. The CDR3 region has the DNA TGTGCCAGCAGCGGACAGGGGGCGGGCGGGGCCAACGTCCTGACTTTC. Translating gives CASSGQGAGGANVLTF.

The count of this clone is one. The chain joins TRBV5-1 to TRBJ1-5; D is ambiguous. Germline lookup yields CDR1 SGHRS and CDR2 YFSETQ. V was cut by 0 bases and J by 4 bases, with 5 bases left in between. The CDR3 extends over 13 amino acids. The CDR3 region has the DNA TGCGCCAGCAGCTTGGAAGAGAATCAGCCCCAGCATTTT. As protein: CASSLEENQPQHF.

The rearrangement joins TRBV6-5 to TRBJ2-3; 10 bases agree with TRBD2. The CDR3 is made up of 15 amino acids. With 4 bases clipped from V and 2 bases from J, the junction kept 3 bases outside the gene matches. From germline, CDR1 is MNHEY and CDR2 SVGAGI. The CDR3 coding sequence is TGTGCCAGCAGTTTACTAGCGGGGACCACAGATACGCAGTATTTT. Its protein product is CASSLLAGTTDTQYF.

The gene calls are TRBV7-3 and TRBJ2-5; D might be TRBD1 (6 bases). This CDR3 comprises 15 residues. Trimming shortened V by 6 bases and J by 7 bases, and 21 bases separated the two germline ends. Germline V gene sequence: CDR1 SGHTA, CDR2 FQGTGA. CDR3 sequence reads: CASRSFEQCRGTQYF. The CDR3 DNA follows: TGTGCCAGCAGGTCCTTTGAACAGTGCAGGGGGACCCAGTACTTC.

This clone was counted between two and nine times. The same CDR3 arises from other DNA sequences in this sample as well. The V gene is TRBV27, the J gene TRBJ2-7, with 9 bases aligning to TRBD1. CDR3 size: 13 residues. The germline V gene has CDR1 MNHEY and CDR2 SMNVEV (reference sequence). Trimming cost V 4 bases and J 4 bases; bases outside gene matches: 2. The DNA of the CDR3 is TGTGCCAGCAGTTCCGGGACAGGGTACGAGCAGTACTTC. The encoded protein is CASSSGTGYEQYF.

The gene calls are TRBV4-1 and TRBJ1-3; possible D gene TRBD1, 5 bases. The V and J ends lost 4 bases and 0 bases respectively, with 16 bases between them. Germline values: CDR1 MGHRA, CDR2 YSYEKL. This CDR3 region has 17 residues. The CDR3 DNA is TGCGCCAGCAGCCTCCTGGGGCCCCGAGTCTCTGGAAACACCATATATTTT. Residues: CASSLLGPRVSGNTIYF.

V gene TRBV18 combines with J gene TRBJ2-5; D gene uncertain. Germline assignment: CDR1 KGHSH and CDR2 LQKENI. V shed 5 bases and J shed 7 bases, with 11 bases lying between them. This CDR3 comprises 12 residues. The CDR3 loop reads CASSGSEGTQYF. DNA of the CDR3: TGTGCCAGCTCAGGCTCGGAAGGGACCCAGTACTTC. Full variable domain (rest looked up from reference TRBV18 and TRBJ2-5): NAGVMQNPRHLVRRRGQEARLRCSPMKGHSHVYWYRQLPEEGLKFMVYLQKENIIDESGMPKERFSAEFPKEGPSILRIQQVVRGDSAAYFCASSGSEGTQYFGPGTRLLVL.

V usage is TRBV5-5 and J usage is TRBJ2-4; tentative D call: TRBD1 (6 bases). The CDR3 loop spans 13 amino acids. Germline V gives CDR1 SGHKS, CDR2 YYEKEE (reference sequence). Trimming pared 3 bases from V and 6 bases from J, leaving 10 bases between. The CDR3 loop reads CASSSTGGNIQYF. CDR3 in DNA: TGTGCCAGCAGCTCGACAGGAGGAAACATTCAGTACTTC.

The V call is TRBV5-1, the J call TRBJ2-7; D may correspond to TRBD1 or TRBD2 (6 bases each). V was cut by 0 bases and J by 1 base, with 17 bases left in between. Germline CDR1 and CDR2: SGHRS and YFSETQ. This CDR3 is 17 amino acids long. This CDR3 is CASSLGGTHSRSYEQYF. CDR3 nucleotides: TGCGCCAGCAGCTTGGGCGGGACACACAGTCGATCCTACGAGCAGTACTTC.

The genes are TRBV6-1 and TRBJ1-5, with D hard to call. Per germline, CDR1 MNHNS and CDR2 SASEGT. This CDR3 has 14 residues. Trimming removed 4 bases at V and 3 bases at J, with 10 bases between. This CDR3 is CASSGTPFNQPQHF. As DNA, the CDR3 is TGTGCCAGCAGTGGAACACCTTTCAATCAGCCCCAGCATTTT.